Following are 10 T cell receptor beta chains from one sample sequenced in a study of blood T cells in healthy people across ages. A second roughly 7 to 12 cycle PCR used barcoded and J-beta primers. TCRdb re-called the 5' RACE reads with MiXCR, one entry per CDR3 protein. The top ten hold 10% of the sample, which has 750,000 to 1,000,000 distinct CDR3 sequences, about 28% seen once. This sample also appeared in a second study, on T cells of mothers and their children.

The sequenced sample was blood. Every receptor here comes from a woman aged 40-49 years in good health.

This clonotype was seen a handful of times. The rearrangement uses TRBV28 and TRBJ1-2; D possibly corresponds to TRBD1 (5 bases). This CDR3 has 15 amino acids. V lost 6 bases and J 1 base, leaving 15 bases between the germline ends. CDR1 and CDR2 from the germline V gene are MDHEN and SYDVKM. For the CDR3, the DNA is TGTGCCAGCAGATACACAGGTCACCTTAACTATGGCTACACCTTC. Translation gives CASRYTGHLNYGYTF.

A note on this clonotype: The junction and the germline gene differ at one end; a read error may be behind it. The chain couples TRBV28 to TRBJ2-1; D not certain. The CDR3 has 15 amino acids. The germline gives CDR1 MDHEN, CDR2 SYDVKM. CDR3 bases: TGTGCCGGCAGACCCCGGTTCAGATCCTACAATGAGCAGTTCTTC. Encoded protein: CAGRPRFRSYNEQFF.

This clonotype has a count of ten or more. J is TRBJ1-1 and V is TRBV7-9, with D perhaps TRBD1 (6 bases). The V gene's germline CDR1 is SEHNR and CDR2 FQNEAQ (reference sequence). The CDR3 runs to 14 residues. With 6 bases removed from V and 1 base from J, the gap between germline ends came to 12 bases. CDR3 sequence reads: CASRYGQSNTEAFF. In DNA form, the CDR3 reads TGTGCCAGCAGATACGGACAGTCGAACACTGAAGCTTTCTTT.

This clonotype came up a few times. The CDR3 reads CASSSGQGRGTDTQYF. In DNA, the CDR3 is TGTGCCAGCAGTTCGGGACAGGGACGGGGGACAGATACGCAGTATTTT. This chain links TRBV7-6 with TRBJ2-3, with TRBD1 identical over 9 bases. V lost 6 bases and J lost 3; bases outside the gene matches: 10. CDR1 is SGHVS, CDR2 FNYEAQ, per germline. The CDR3 is made up of 16 amino acids.

Comment on this clonotype: With a much larger clone just one base away, this may be a read error. The J gene is TRBJ2-1, the V gene TRBV9; 7 bases map to TRBD2. This CDR3 spans 15 amino acids. CDR1 is SGDLS and CDR2 is YYNGEE in the germline V gene. J was trimmed by 2 bases and V by 4 bases; bases with no gene match: 6. CDR3 in DNA: TGTGCCAGCAGCCCCACGGCGGGGGCCTACAATGAGCAGTTCTTC. Translation: CASSPTAGAYNEQFF. Drawing the rest from reference TRBV9 and TRBJ2-1, the complete variable domain is DSGVTQTPKHLITATGQRVTLRCSPRSGDLSVYWYQQSLDQGLQFLIQYYNGEERAKGNILERFSAQQFPDLHSELNLSSLELGDSALYFCASSPTAGAYNEQFFGPGTRLTVL.

This clonotype was detected a few times. The chain links TRBV20-1 to TRBJ1-2; 8 nucleotides agree with TRBD1. The CDR3 loop spans 13 amino acids. Germline V gene lookup returns CDR1 DFQATT and CDR2 SNEGSKA (reference sequence). V lost 3 bases and J lost 7; bases outside the gene matches: 7. CDR3 nucleotides: TGCAGTGCTAGCCCGCAGGGGGCGGGTGGCTACACCTTC. Translating it yields CSASPQGAGGYTF.

This clonotype was counted many times. The chain carries TRBV7-8 and TRBJ1-2; D remains ambiguous. Trimming removed 5 bases from V and 3 bases from J, with 10 bases in between. This CDR3 spans 13 amino acids. The V gene's germline CDR1 is SGHVS and CDR2 FQNEAQ. This CDR3 is CASSPSQDYGYTF. The CDR3 coding sequence is TGTGCCAGCAGCCCTAGCCAGGACTATGGCTACACCTTC.

The genes are TRBV5-1 and TRBJ2-3; 9 nucleotides line up with TRBD2. J gave up 9 bases and V 1 base, and 18 bases lay outside the gene matches. Germline CDR1 reads SGHRS; CDR2 reads YFSETQ. This CDR3 comprises 18 residues. The CDR3 region is CASSLQSPAGGLVGTQYF. The CDR3 DNA follows: TGCGCCAGCAGCTTGCAGTCCCCAGCGGGGGGCCTGGTTGGGACGCAGTATTTT.

This clonotype was recorded many times. Given a much more abundant clone one base away, this may be a read error. This sequence joins TRBV18 and TRBJ2-1, with 7 bases lining up with TRBD2. This CDR3 is 14 amino acids long. The junction had 7 bases not matched to a gene; V was cut back by 4 bases and J by 7 bases. Germline assignment: CDR1 KGHSH and CDR2 LQKENI. In nucleotides, the CDR3 is TGTGCCAGCTCACGACAGATGGGGGGGAATGAGCAGTTCTTC. Protein: CASSRQMGGNEQFF.

The chain recombines TRBV9 with TRBJ2-3; TRBD2 matches at 7 bases. This CDR3 comprises 15 residues. Germline V lookup: CDR1 SGDLS, CDR2 YYNGEE. V lost 7 bases, J lost 5 bases, and 13 bases stayed unmatched. The CDR3 loop is CASQMKAGGKDTQYF. Written as DNA, the CDR3 is TGTGCCAGCCAAATGAAAGCCGGGGGGAAAGATACGCAGTATTTT.